The 3 T cell receptor beta chains reported below all come from one sample, sequenced in a study of T cell clonality in common variable immunodeficiency. Findings of the study overall: Common variable immunodeficiency TCR beta sequences reportedly had fewer deletions and N-nucleotide insertions.

The data were produced by immunoSEQ multiplex PCR, yet TCRdb's version contains in-frame clones alone and is incomplete. This sample shows over 30,000 clones and no singletons; approximately 6.8% rests with the ten largest. These receptors' targets are unknown. Sequences were obtained from peripheral blood mononuclear cells. All receptors come from a human donor with common variable immunodeficiency.

As regards this clone: The read halts 3 residues ahead of the CDR3 end, with the missing end drawn from the germline J gene. The genes are TRBV14 and TRBJ2-7, with TRBD1 matching over 9 bases. V was pared by 8 bases and J by 2 bases, with 10 bases of the junction left unmatched. The germline V gene has CDR1 SGHDN and CDR2 FVKESK. The CDR3 is 15 amino acids. The CDR3 is CASSPGTGNPYEQYF. The sequenced CDR3 bases are TGTGCCAGCTCACCCGGGACAGGGAATCCCTACGAG. The variable domain in full, completed from reference TRBV14 and TRBJ2-7, reads EAGVTQFPSHSVIEKGQTVTLRCDPISGHDNLYWYRRVMGKEIKFLLHFVKESKQDESGMPNNRFLAERTGGTYSTLKVQPAELEDSGVYFCASSPGTGNPYEQYFGPGTRLTVT.

This clone has only a few counts. Coverage ceases 3 residues before the CDR3 finishes, and the germline J gene fills in the end. The chain carries TRBV19 and TRBJ2-5, with a possible D match to TRBD2 (6 bases). V lost 7 bases, J lost 6 bases, and 18 bases lay in between. The CDR3 has 14 residues. Per the germline V gene, CDR1 is LNHDA and CDR2 is SQIVND (reference sequence). CDR3: CASNGGGGNKTQYF. CDR3 bases read: TGTGCCAGTAACGGGGGTGGTGGCAATAAGACC.

This clone came up a few times. The CDR3 DNA, read in part, is TGTGCCAGCAGCTCCCGACAGGACGTATACAATGAG. Translated: CASSSRQDVYNE. From start to end, the CDR3 is CASSSRQDVYNEQFF. This chain uses TRBV7-2 with TRBJ2-1; a weak D match, TRBD1 (6 bases). The CDR3 goes on 3 residues after the read ends, and that part is filled in from the germline J gene. Trimming shortened V by 4 bases and J by 4 bases, and 14 bases separated the two germline ends. This CDR3 region has 15 residues. From germline, CDR1 is SGHTA and CDR2 FQGNSA. The complete variable domain, with remaining parts taken from reference TRBV7-2 and TRBJ2-1, reads GAGVSQSPSNKVTEKGKDVELRCDPISGHTALYWYRQSLGQGLEFLIYFQGNSAPDKSGLPSDRFSAERTGGSVSTLTIQRTQQEDSAVYLCASSSRQDVYNEQFFGPGTRLTVL.